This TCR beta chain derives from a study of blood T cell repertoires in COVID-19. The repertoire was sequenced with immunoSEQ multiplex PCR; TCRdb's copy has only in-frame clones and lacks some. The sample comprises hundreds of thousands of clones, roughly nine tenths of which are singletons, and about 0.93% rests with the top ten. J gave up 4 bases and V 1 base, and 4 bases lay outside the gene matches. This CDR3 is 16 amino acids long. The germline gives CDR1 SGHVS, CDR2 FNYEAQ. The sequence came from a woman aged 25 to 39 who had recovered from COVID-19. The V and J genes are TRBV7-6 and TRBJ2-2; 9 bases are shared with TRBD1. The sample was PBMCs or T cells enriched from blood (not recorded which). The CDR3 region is CASSLVAGQGTGELFF. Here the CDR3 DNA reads TGTGCCAGCAGCTTAGTTGCGGGACAGGGCACCGGGGAGCTGTTTTTT.